These 3 T cell receptor beta chains share one sample of origin, sequenced in a study of beta chain features in type 1 diabetes. Overall study results and limits: Moderately but significantly shorter TCRB CDR3s were found in Type 1 diabetes patients in all four CD4+ subsets.

Investigators reverse transcribed all isolated RNA, so they sequenced expressed TCRB transcripts. Libraries were prepared by immunoSEQ multiplex PCR; TCRdb keeps only in-frame clonotypes and omits some of them. The data show about 370,000 clones, with 9.6% seen just once and approximately 0.55% held by the top ten. Antigens of these TCRs are unknown. Material: central memory CD4+ T cells from blood. The source is a man aged 30-40 years with type 1 diabetes.

In its sample, this clone was seen a few times. The V and J genes are TRBV9 and TRBJ2-1; a weak D match, TRBD1 (5 bases). Trimming took 2 bases from V and 4 from J, leaving 7 bases between them. This CDR3 contains 13 residues. Germline V gene sequence: CDR1 SGDLS, CDR2 YYNGEE. DNA of the CDR3: TGTGCCAGCAGCGTTCAGGGATACAATGAGCAGTTCTTC. It is translated as CASSVQGYNEQFF. Full variable domain (missing parts from reference TRBV9 and TRBJ2-1): DSGVTQTPKHLITATGQRVTLRCSPRSGDLSVYWYQQSLDQGLQFLIQYYNGEERAKGNILERFSAQQFPDLHSELNLSSLELGDSALYFCASSVQGYNEQFFGPGTRLTVL.

This clone was counted only a few times. The rearrangement uses TRBV10-3 and TRBJ2-7; the D gene is possibly TRBD2 (6 bases). Germline CDR1 ENHRY, CDR2 SYGVKD. V was cut by 4 bases and J by 4 bases, with 17 bases left in between. The CDR3 extends over 15 amino acids. This CDR3 is CAISVSIGSGYEQYF. The CDR3 region has the DNA TGTGCCATCAGTGTCTCTATCGGGAGCGGATACGAGCAGTACTTC.

This clone came up many times. The chain recombines TRBV9 with TRBJ2-4; a possible D gene is TRBD2 (5 bases). Trimming cost V 4 bases and J 6 bases, with 11 bases left between them. The CDR3 has 13 amino acids. Germline loops: CDR1 SGDLS, CDR2 YYNGEE. The CDR3 DNA reads as TGTGCCAGCAGCCCGGGATGGGGAAACATTCAGTACTTC. It codes for CASSPGWGNIQYF.